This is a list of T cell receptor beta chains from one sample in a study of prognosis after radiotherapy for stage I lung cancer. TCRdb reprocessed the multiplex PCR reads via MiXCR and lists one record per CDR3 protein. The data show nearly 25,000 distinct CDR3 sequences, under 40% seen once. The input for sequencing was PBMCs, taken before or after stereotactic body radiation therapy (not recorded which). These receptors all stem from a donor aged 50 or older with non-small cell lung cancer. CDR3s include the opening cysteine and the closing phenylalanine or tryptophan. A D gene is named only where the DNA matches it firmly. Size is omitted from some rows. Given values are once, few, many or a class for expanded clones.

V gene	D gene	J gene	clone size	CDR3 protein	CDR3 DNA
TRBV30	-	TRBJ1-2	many	CAWSSRWGFNYGYTF	TGTGCCTGGAGTTCTAGATGGGGTTTTAACTATGGCTACACCTTC
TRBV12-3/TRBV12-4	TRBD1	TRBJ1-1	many	CASSRQGPAFF	TGTGCCAGCAGTCGACAGGGTCCCGCTTTCTTT
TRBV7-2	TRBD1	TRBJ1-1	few	CASRWTGGRTEAFF	TGTGCCAGCAGATGGACAGGGGGCAGGACTGAAGCTTTCTTT
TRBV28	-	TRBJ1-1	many	CASTPDSDMNTEAFF	TGTGCCAGCACCCCGGACAGCGATATGAACACTGAAGCTTTCTTT
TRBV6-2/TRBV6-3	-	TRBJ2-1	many	CASSYPLRGPGNEQFF	TGTGCCAGCAGTTACCCCCTCCGCGGACCTGGGAATGAGCAGTTCTTC
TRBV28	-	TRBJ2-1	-	CASIKGGGVPGHEQFF	TGTGCCAGCATAAAAGGGGGGGGAGTGCCTGGGCATGAGCAGTTCTTC
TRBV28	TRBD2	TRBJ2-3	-	CASKNPGLAGGGADTQYF	TGTGCCAGCAAAAATCCGGGACTAGCGGGAGGGGGGGCAGATACGCAGTATTTT
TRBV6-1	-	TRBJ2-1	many	CASSPPRQYLGLDEQFF	TGTGCCAGCAGCCCCCCACGACAGTATTTGGGTTTGGATGAGCAGTTCTTC
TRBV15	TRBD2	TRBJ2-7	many	CATSRVGTSGDEQYF	TGTGCCACCAGCAGAGTGGGTACTAGCGGGGACGAGCAGTACTTC
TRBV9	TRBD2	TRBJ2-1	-	CASSLTSGTGGVPNEQFF	TGTGCCAGCAGCCTCACTAGCGGAACTGGGGGAGTCCCCAATGAGCAGTTCTTC
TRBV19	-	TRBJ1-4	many	CASSVRRGEKLFF	TGTGCCAGTAGTGTAAGGAGGGGTGAAAAACTGTTTTTT
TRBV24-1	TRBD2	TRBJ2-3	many	CATSDFSGGAPDTQYF	TGTGCCACCAGTGATTTTAGCGGGGGGGCACCCGATACGCAGTATTTT
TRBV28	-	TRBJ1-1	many	CASSFLGGGRSDTEAFF	TGTGCCAGCAGTTTTTTGGGCGGGGGCCGGAGCGACACTGAAGCTTTCTTT
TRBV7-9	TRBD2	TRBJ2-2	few	CASSHREAMNTGELFF	TGTGCCAGCAGCCATCGGGAGGCGATGAACACCGGGGAGCTGTTTTTT
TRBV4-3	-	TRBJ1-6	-	CASSAQGKTNSPLHF	TGCGCCAGCAGCGCTCAGGGAAAAACAAATTCACCCCTCCACTTT
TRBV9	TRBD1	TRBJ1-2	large	CASSLDRSFGYTF	TGCGCCAGCAGCTTGGACAGGTCCTTTGGCTACACCTTC
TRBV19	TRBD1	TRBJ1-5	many	CASSKQGMVDQPQHF	TGTGCCAGTAGCAAACAGGGGATGGTTGATCAGCCCCAGCATTTT
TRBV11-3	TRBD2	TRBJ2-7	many	CASSSRLAEMRSYEQYF	TGTGCCAGCAGCTCGAGACTAGCAGAGATGAGATCCTACGAGCAGTACTTC
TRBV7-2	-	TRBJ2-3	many	CASSPPADTQYF	TGTGCCAGCAGCCCCCCCGCAGATACGCAGTATTTT
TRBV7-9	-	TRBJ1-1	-	CASSSWTVNTEALF	TGTGCCAGCAGTTCATGGACAGTCAACACTGAAGCTTTATTT
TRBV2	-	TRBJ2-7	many	CASCRDTSYEQYF	TGTGCCAGCTGCCGGGACACCTCCTACGAGCAGTACTTC
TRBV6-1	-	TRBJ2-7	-	CASSLGTGSYEHYF	TGTGCCAGCAGCTTAGGTACAGGCTCCTACGAGCATTACTTC
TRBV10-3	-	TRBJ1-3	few	CAIRNADSGNTIYF	TGTGCCATCAGGAACGCTGACTCTGGAAACACCATATATTTT
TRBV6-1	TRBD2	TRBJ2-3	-	CARGTSGSTDTQYF	TGTGCCAGAGGAACTAGCGGGAGCACAGATACGCAGTATTTT
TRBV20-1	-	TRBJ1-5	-	CSARVGVDQNQHF	TGCAGTGCTAGAGTGGGAGTCGATCAGAACCAGCATTTT
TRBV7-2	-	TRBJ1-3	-	CASSTSVNTIYF	TGTGCCAGCAGTACATCCGTAAACACCATATATTTT
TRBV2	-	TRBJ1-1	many	CASTPFRMNTEAFF	TGTGCCAGCACCCCATTTAGGATGAACACTGAAGCTTTCTTT
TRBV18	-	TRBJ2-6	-	CASSLQGTGANVLTF	TGTGCCAGCTCACTACAGGGCACTGGGGCCAACGTCCTGACTTTC
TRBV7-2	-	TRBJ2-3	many	CASSRLGDTQYF	TGTGCCAGCAGCCGATTGGGGGATACGCAGTATTTT
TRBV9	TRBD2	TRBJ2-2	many	CASSPPGTSVGELFF	TGTGCCAGCAGCCCCCCCGGGACTAGCGTCGGGGAGCTGTTTTTT
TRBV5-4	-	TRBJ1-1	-	CASSSQTGKNTEAFF	TGTGCCAGCAGCTCACAGACAGGAAAGAACACTGAAGCTTTCTTT